The 10 T cell receptor beta chains listed next were all sequenced from one sample in a study of cytomegalovirus exposure and HLA in healthy donors. Sequencing used immunoSEQ multiplex PCR; TCRdb keeps in-frame clones, though not all of them. This repertoire shows 150,000 to 200,000 clones, around 86% found once; its top ten account for more than 1.4%. Input material: PBMCs. These receptors originate from a woman younger than 35 in good health and CMV-seronegative.

The chain recombines TRBV2 with TRBJ1-1; the D is unclear. Germline CDR1 is SNHLY and CDR2 is FYNNEI. The V end was cut by 8 bases, the J end by 6 bases, with 16 bases between. The length of the CDR3 is 13 residues. The CDR3 region is CASGSPGIPEAFF. DNA for the CDR3: TGTGCCAGCGGGAGCCCGGGGATCCCTGAAGCTTTCTTT. Filled out from reference TRBV2 and TRBJ1-1, the complete variable domain reads EPEVTQTPSHQVTQMGQEVILRCVPISNHLYFYWYRQILGQKVEFLVSFYNNEISEKSEIFDDQFSVERPDGSNFTLKIRSTKLEDSAMYFCASGSPGIPEAFFGQGTRLTVV.

The rearrangement links TRBV5-6 to TRBJ2-1; weak D call: TRBD2 (5 bases). The CDR3 is 17 amino acids. The V and J ends lost 6 bases and 0 bases respectively, with 19 bases between them. CDR1 is SGHDT, CDR2 YYEEEE, per germline. The CDR3 bases are TGTGCCAGCACCAATTACGAGGGTGGAATCTCCTACAATGAGCAGTTCTTC. This codes for CASTNYEGGISYNEQFF.

The chain is built from TRBV10-1 and TRBJ2-1; D not certain. Germline CDR1 WNHNN, CDR2 SYGVQD (reference sequence). The ends were cut back, 0 bases at V and 12 bases at J, with 9 bases in the middle. The CDR3 spans 12 residues. CDR3: CASSESWARQFF. DNA of the CDR3: TGCGCCAGCAGTGAGTCCTGGGCGCGGCAGTTCTTC.

The rearrangement joins TRBV6-1 to TRBJ2-1, with TRBD2 as a possible D gene (5 bases). CDR1 and CDR2 (germline): MNHNS, SASEGT. V lost 8 bases, J lost 9 bases, and 20 bases lay in between. The CDR3 spans 14 residues. DNA of the CDR3: TGTGCCAGCGTCCAACTAGGCTCCTTGGGTGAGCAGTTCTTC. This translates into CASVQLGSLGEQFF.

The rearrangement joins TRBV2 to TRBJ1-1; D might be TRBD1 (5 bases). The CDR3 is 16 amino acids. Germline V gene data show CDR1 as SNHLY and CDR2 as FYNNEI. The germline V and J ends were trimmed by 7 bases and 0 bases, with 18 bases remaining between them. The CDR3 nucleotides read TGTGCCAGCATCCCTCGGGGGGATTTCATGAACACTGAAGCTTTCTTT. This gives the protein CASIPRGDFMNTEAFF.

This clone was seen only a few times. The V call is TRBV2, the J call TRBJ1-2; D ambiguous. The length of the CDR3 is 12 residues. CDR1 and CDR2 (germline): SNHLY, FYNNEI. The germline V and J ends were trimmed by 9 bases and 4 bases, with 12 bases remaining between them. The CDR3 sequence is CARSLSSYGYTF. The CDR3 nucleotides are TGTGCCAGAAGTTTGAGCTCCTATGGCTACACCTTC. Drawing the rest from reference TRBV2 and TRBJ1-2, the complete variable domain is EPEVTQTPSHQVTQMGQEVILRCVPISNHLYFYWYRQILGQKVEFLVSFYNNEISEKSEIFDDQFSVERPDGSNFTLKIRSTKLEDSAMYFCARSLSSYGYTFGSGTRLTVV.

DNA of the CDR3: TGTGCCAGCAGCTTGCAAGGGGTCGTGGAAAAACTGTTTTTT. Translated, it gives CASSLQGVVEKLFF. The chain couples TRBV11-2 to TRBJ1-4, with TRBD1 as a possible D gene (5 bases). The germline V and J ends were trimmed by 3 bases and 8 bases, with 13 bases remaining between them. The CDR3 runs to 14 residues. The germline V gene encodes CDR1 SGHAT and CDR2 FQNNGV.

The sample holds a few counts of this clone. The V and J genes are TRBV5-1 and TRBJ1-6; D gene unclear. The V and J ends lost 0 bases and 7 bases respectively, with 5 bases between them. CDR1 and CDR2 from the germline V gene are SGHRS and YFSETQ. This CDR3 has 13 amino acids. CDR3 nucleotides: TGCGCCAGCAGCTTGGGGGCCAATTCACCCCTCCACTTT. Protein sequence: CASSLGANSPLHF.

V and J are TRBV6-5 and TRBJ1-6; no definite D call. Per the germline V gene, CDR1 is MNHEY and CDR2 is SVGAGI. Trimming pared 7 bases from V and 6 bases from J, leaving 13 bases between. This CDR3 spans 14 amino acids. CDR3 in DNA: TGTGCCAGCAATAGGAGACCGAGTAATTCACCCCTCCACTTT. It specifies CASNRRPSNSPLHF.

V gene TRBV11-1 combines with J gene TRBJ1-3, with D perhaps matching TRBD1 (6 bases). Deletions cut 3 bases from V and 2 bases from J, with 8 bases between. Germline loops: CDR1 SGHAT, CDR2 FQDESV (reference sequence). This CDR3 contains 14 residues. CDR3 coding DNA: TGTGCCAGCAGCTTGGACAGAACTGGAAACACCATATATTTT. This codes for CASSLDRTGNTIYF.